This T cell receptor beta chain is from a study of metastatic and nonmetastatic thyroid tumors. Study-level findings and limits: Malignant tumors reportedly showed significantly higher TCR beta diversity than benign nodules in both blood and tumor.

TCRdb reprocessed the PCR reads via MiXCR. The data contain tens of thousands of clones, 15% of them singletons. Many counts were recorded for this clone. Its antigen is not identified. No patient received treatment before thyroid surgery. The CDR3 has 17 residues. The germline V gene has CDR1 MNHNY and CDR2 SVGAGI (reference sequence). V lost 2 bases, J lost 4 bases, and 6 bases stayed unmatched. Sequenced input: blood. This clonotype was sampled from a female donor with papillary thyroid cancer or a benign thyroid nodule (not recorded which). Some clones in this sample may be carry-over from other donors' samples. The rearrangement links TRBV6-6 to TRBJ2-5, with 14 bases matching TRBD2. The CDR3 reads CASSYGETSGRGETQYF. As DNA, the CDR3 is TGTGCCAGCAGTTACGGCGAGACTAGCGGGAGGGGAGAGACCCAGTACTTC.